The present T cell receptor (beta chain) was sequenced within a study of shared clonotypes between healthy human individuals. General observations from the study: What limited the represented genetic and exposure-history diversity was the small number of donors.

This clone came up many times. Its antigen remains unknown. Over several immunoSEQ plates, each subset's genomic DNA was distributed in even portions. Using ten immunoSEQ deep assay plates, investigators sequenced unsorted PBMC DNA. Original analysis: Junction-only sequences produced by ImmunoSEQ had no quality scores, so filtering differed. Method: immunoSEQ multiplex PCR; TCRdb's copy keeps in-frame clones and lacks some. V and J calls plus clone size are reproduced from that table; the DNA served to infer D and trimming. The table includes about 490,000 clones, over 65% detected once. V dropped 4 bases and J dropped 9; count of bases not matched to a gene: 4. This CDR3 region has 11 residues. The germline gives CDR1 DFQATT, CDR2 SNEGSKA (reference sequence).

This clonotype was sampled from a woman in her forties in good health. Some clones in this sample may be carry-over from other donors' samples. Source material: PBMCs. The chain has TRBV20-1 and TRBJ1-2; 8 bases match TRBD1. CDR3 DNA sequence: TGCAGTGCTACAGGGGGCATACGCTACACCTTC. It is translated as CSATGGIRYTF.